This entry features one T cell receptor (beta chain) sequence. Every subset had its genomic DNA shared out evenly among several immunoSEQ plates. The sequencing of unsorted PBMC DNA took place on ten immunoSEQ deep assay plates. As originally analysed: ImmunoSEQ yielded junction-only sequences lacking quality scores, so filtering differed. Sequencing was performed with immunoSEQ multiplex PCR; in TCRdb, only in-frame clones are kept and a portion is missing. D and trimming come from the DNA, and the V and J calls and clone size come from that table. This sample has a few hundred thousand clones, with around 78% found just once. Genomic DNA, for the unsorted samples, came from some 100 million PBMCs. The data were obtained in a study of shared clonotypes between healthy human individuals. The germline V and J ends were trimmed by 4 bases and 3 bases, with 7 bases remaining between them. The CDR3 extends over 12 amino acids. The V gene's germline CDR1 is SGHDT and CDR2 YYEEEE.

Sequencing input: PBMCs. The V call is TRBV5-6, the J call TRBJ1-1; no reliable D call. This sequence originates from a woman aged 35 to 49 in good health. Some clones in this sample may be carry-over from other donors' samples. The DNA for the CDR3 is TGTGCCAGCAGCCGAAGGGACACTGAAGCTTTCTTT. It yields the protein CASSRRDTEAFF.